This TCR beta chain is from a study of STAT5B mutations in CD4+ large granular lymphocyte leukemia. General study results and limits: 8/27 top patient clones versus 2/35 control clones were TRBV06-family.

Control samples were healthy donors' buffy coats. The CDR3 spans 12 residues. In germline, CDR1 is MDHEN, CDR2 SYDVKM. Trimming pared 5 bases from V and 7 bases from J, leaving 11 bases between. Remarks on this clone: Its antigen is unidentified.

Per the study methods: Productive clonotypes were detectable down to 2.59 x 10-5 frequency. The table came from immunoSEQ multiplex PCR; TCRdb's copy has only in-frame clones and leaves some out. V and J calls and clone size are as listed in that table; D and trimming were resolved from the DNA. The sample includes 25,000 to 35,000 clones, around 71% of them seen just once. The source of this sequence is a human donor in good health. The genes are TRBV28 and TRBJ1-2, with unresolved D. Sequencing input: CD4+ T cells from blood buffy coats. The CDR3 region is CASSNYVGGYTF. The CDR3 DNA is TGTGCCAGCAGTAATTACGTCGGTGGCTACACCTTC.